This T cell receptor (beta chain) was sequenced during a study of identical twins. Each CDR3 protein gets one entry after TCRdb re-called the 5' RACE reads with MiXCR. This sample has under 800,000 distinct CDR3 sequences, with 21% found just once. V shed 10 bases and J 1 base; nucleotides not matched to a gene: 5. The CDR3 spans 15 residues. Germline V gene lookup returns CDR1 ENHRY and CDR2 SYGVKD. These sequences were also reported in another study, on T cells expressing NK-cell markers.

Sequencing was carried out using PBMCs. The chain couples TRBV10-3 to TRBJ2-7, with TRBD2 matching 15 bases. The sequence was obtained from a woman aged 18-29 years in good health. CDR3 protein: CATRTSGGDSYEQYF. The CDR3 DNA reads TGTGCCACCCGGACTAGCGGGGGGGATTCCTACGAGCAGTACTTC.